This T cell receptor (beta chain) comes out of a study of regulatory T cells in long-lasting Graves disease (dated by TCRdb to the early 2020s). Looking at the study overall: In the newly diagnosed Graves' disease group, patients had been taking antithyroid drugs for less than 3 months. The study was registered as a clinical trial and conducted in China. Persistent Graves' disease patients were compared with newly diagnosed Graves' disease patients by peripheral blood TCR sequencing and RNA sequencing. A total of 33 samples were covered by TCR sequencing, comprising around 13 persistent and some 20 newly diagnosed Graves' disease patients.

The investigation overall reported the following: A larger number of public clonotypes was shared among persistent patients (more than 2,500) than among newly diagnosed patients (roughly 970). Sequencing and analysis were restricted to the TCR beta chain. The small sample size was acknowledged by the authors as a limitation that may reduce accuracy. Because the primary lesion, thyroid tissue, could not be accessed, the study looked at peripheral blood alone. Compared with newly diagnosed patients, patients with persistent Graves' disease had lower TCR Shannon entropy and fewer highly expanded clones, which suggests clonal expansion.

Remarks on this clonotype: Its antigen is not yet known. Base qualities are not at hand, and no much larger clone is one base apart.

The library was generated by multiplex PCR. The sample was run on an Illumina HiSeq 4000. To build TCR beta libraries, CDR3 regions were amplified by Arm-PCR using iRepertoire HTBI primers. Gel purification was performed on PCR products prior to sequencing. The source study handled its data this way. A total of 62 TRBV and 14 TRBJ segments were identified across samples and were used for gene usage analysis of CDR3 amino acid clonotypes. COPE and FqMerger were used to merge filtered high-quality paired reads into contigs. BLAST was used to align contigs to IMGT TRBV, TRBD and TRBJ reference genes, with CDR3 defined following IMGT. Any clonotype with a frequency above 0.1% was counted as a highly expanded clone. Shannon entropy served as the measure of repertoire diversity, while the Gini coefficient captured V-J evenness. A clonotype was considered public if more than one individual shared it. Starting from the raw public reads, TCRdb applied fastp trimming at Q25, assembled clones with MiXCR and retained in-frame beta chains. Rows are combined by CDR3 protein, so each entry shows the most common genes and DNA. The V and J calls come from TCRdb's annotation, not from the publication. The sample contains some 400,000 distinct CDR3 sequences, 15% of them found a single time. The top ten clonotypes cover roughly 17% of the sample.

The intended sense of this specimen's time point label: newly diagnosed GD, antithyroid drugs for less than 3 months. For both TCR sequencing and RNA sequencing, RNA was extracted from PBMCs in TRIzol. The diagnosis of Graves' disease followed American Thyroid Association guidelines. The patients came from an endocrinology department in Xi'an, China. Each patient gave about 8.1 milliliters of peripheral blood, collected in an EDTA anticoagulant tube. Ficoll Paque Plus density gradient separation was used to isolate PBMCs, and no additional T cell sorting was done. RNA quality was checked with an Agilent 2100 Bioanalyzer and agarose gel, and concentration with a NanoDrop 2000. In addition, the sample was reused for a study of T cells in Graves' hyperthyroidism and ophthalmopathy. The other study reports the following: Stable Graves' hyperthyroidism was defined as no progression to ophthalmopathy during 18 months of follow-up. Hyperthyroidism patients were newly diagnosed, with disease duration under 2 months, and aged 18 to 65 years. The study excluded patients with uncontrolled infections, other autoimmune diseases, pregnancy or lactation. Diagnoses were based on clinical symptoms, serum thyroxine and TRAb, thyroid ultrasound and orbital computed tomography. A first-round RT-PCR of the TCR CDR3 used the HTBI primer set with the Qiagen OneStep RT-PCR kit. Blood samples also contained most of the expanded thyroid clonotypes (frequency above 0.001), which suggests that blood repertoires may reflect thyroid immune responses. In cross-validation, a model built on a 13 V-J signature told ophthalmopathy apart from stable hyperthyroidism with 85% to 90% sensitivity and approximately 84% specificity, and in testing the same model reached 80%/75%. In validation, progression to ophthalmopathy was predicted by the model with roughly 69% sensitivity and roughly 76% specificity, a median of approximately 6.5 months before onset. To identify distinguishing TCR V-J signatures, a discovery cohort of around 100 patients was used, comprising 43 with Graves' ophthalmopathy and around 57 with stable Graves' hyperthyroidism. Prospective prediction of ophthalmopathy was tested in an independent validation cohort of approximately 19 hyperthyroidism patients and 17 patients who later progressed to ophthalmopathy. The roughly 100 discovery patients were divided at random into training and test sets in a 7:3 ratio. Thyroid tissue and blood T-cell repertoires from more than five Graves' hyperthyroidism patients were also compared in the study. Following sampling, methimazole starting at 30 mg daily was given to hyperthyroidism patients, and high-dose intravenous methylprednisolone was given to ophthalmopathy patients. Libraries were constructed in a second round of multiplex PCR, after which size selection and purification were carried out. Libraries were sequenced paired-end with 100 bp reads on an Illumina HiSeq2000. SOAPnuke was used to process the raw data, with reads discarded if the reads contained adapters or uncalled bases, had a mean Phred below 15, or lacked an exact constant-primer or identifier match. COPE v1.2.5 was used to merge high-quality paired reads, and clonotypes were defined as unique nucleotide sequences. Clonotypes were aligned to IMGT TRBV, TRBD and TRBJ reference segments using MiTCR v1.1. Analysis was restricted to V-J combinations with a frequency above 0.0001, which covered about 99% of repertoires. A TCS score was defined as the ratio of F50 (clonal expansion) to E x V (chaos), with BLOSUM62-based TCRdist applied between CDR3 peptides within each V-J. Welch's t-statistics and random forest reduced around 510 V-J features to around 14, which were used in a naive Bayes classifier (R e1071). Sample size was not statistically predetermined, and investigators were not blinded to group allocation. According to the paper, TCR Vbeta CDR3 sequencing was carried out on more than 120 peripheral blood samples, which came from fewer than 50 ophthalmopathy, approximately 78 hyperthyroidism and approximately 17 progressor patients.

Sequencing used peripheral blood mononuclear cells (PBMCs), obtained at new diagnosis, from a patient treated with antithyroid drugs. This TCR was sampled from a woman in her twenties or thirties with Graves disease. Donor details come from another sample of the same person, matched by shared clones.

The DNA sequence is given as TGCGCCAGCAGCCATACTCTAGCGAGGCGCTACAATGAGCAGTTCTTC. Translated, this is CASSHTLARRYNEQFF. In this chain, TRBV4-1 is recombined with TRBJ2-1; TRBD2 is possibly the D segment (6 matching bases). Deletion took 3 bases off V and 3 bases off J, with a span of 15 bases between the germline ends. From the germline V gene, CDR1 is MGHRA and CDR2 is YSYEKL. Including cysteine and phenylalanine, the CDR3 has 16 amino acids. Only CDR3 DNA remains: 48 bases, in frame from the first base.